This paragraph reports one T cell receptor (beta chain). The target antigen is unknown. The record originates from a study of cytomegalovirus exposure and HLA in healthy donors. Study outcomes and limitations: According to a subsequent analysis, TCR clusters identified in the first cohort showed a tendency to co-occur across the 110 or so validation repertoires.

The repertoire was sequenced with immunoSEQ multiplex PCR; TCRdb's copy has only in-frame clones and lacks some. There are roughly 140,000 clones in the sample; 70% to 90% occur only once, and more than 2.5% lies in the top ten. Trimming at V came to 5 bases and at J to 6 bases, leaving 3 bases not matched to a gene. The germline gives CDR1 GTSNPN, CDR2 SVGIG (reference sequence). The CDR3 has 13 amino acids. Sequencing was performed on PBMCs. V and J are TRBV30 and TRBJ2-2; TRBD1 agrees at 10 bases. The TCR comes from a woman aged 18-29 years in good health and CMV-seropositive. CDR3 sequence: CAWGTGVAGELFF. The DNA for the CDR3 is TGTGCCTGGGGGACAGGGGTGGCCGGGGAGCTGTTTTTT.